A selection of T cell receptor beta chains follows, all from one sample in a study of T-cell memory formation after mild COVID-19. TCRdb independently ran MiXCR on the 5' RACE reads; one entry per CDR3 protein. The sample includes 240,000 or so distinct CDR3 sequences, 8% to 9.5% of them seen just once. Material: PBMCs or a T cell subset sorted from them (not recorded which). These receptors originate from a man between 18 and 35 years old who had mild COVID-19 (a few samples of this study predate the infection). Cell type and time point are not known. CDR3s leave out the opening cysteine and the closing phenylalanine or tryptophan. The order of the fields is V gene, CDR3 protein.

TRBV29-1 SVERNTGELF
TRBV10-3 AISAPNTGELF
TRBV6-1 ASRSGGDSNEQF
TRBV29-1 SVEDGGTVGRNTIY
TRBV5-1 ASSLGDRVGDTQY
TRBV20-1 SARIPTGVDYEQY
TRBV29-1 SVERQPEDEAF
TRBV19 ASSFHGGEAF
TRBV12-3/TRBV12-4 ASSFMENSPLH
TRBV5-1 ASNEQGGIEAF
TRBV6-2/TRBV6-3 ASSTGVVGYGQPQH
TRBV7-2 ASSPRLAGGSEQF
TRBV25-1 ASSESAGPNQPQH
TRBV15 ATSRDRGWEETQY
TRBV27 ASKGPASYEQY
TRBV18 ASSQEGSGYT
TRBV7-6 ASSLTFQETQY
TRBV7-2 ASSLWVGPDTQY
TRBV7-2 ASSFLTSGRSWAQH
TRBV25-1 ASSEVGSPSYNEQF
TRBV6-5 ASSTQGDGSPLH
TRBV5-1 ASSPPTASTQY
TRBV11-2 ASSLVWRDRGGAYEQY
TRBV3-1 ASSQGRDRGEYNEQF
TRBV14 ASSENEQGRGYTEAF
TRBV7-2 ASSLGPGYNSPLH
TRBV5-6 ASSLVAPSPLH
TRBV3-1 ASSQEAGSFYEQY
TRBV11-2 ASSLGEMEIRNEQF
TRBV7-8 ASSGTGGTAPH
TRBV18 ASSPDSRGYT
TRBV5-1 ASSWDSQGHYGYT
TRBV28 ASTRTSGANVLT
TRBV11-2 ASSSFTRGGANVLT
TRBV4-3 ASSQGSGDQETQY
TRBV6-5 ASSSRAWGEWATNEKLF
TRBV18 ASSPTREDSPLH